This T cell receptor beta chain was sequenced in a study of identical twins. Findings and limits, study-wide: With monozygotic twins, out-of-frame TCR alpha sharing exceeded what models estimated. In cord blood, abundant beta clonotypes had fewer insertions; memory showed no trend. Low generation-probability sequences were in excess among twin-shared out-of-frame alpha sequences.

The cDNA had a unique molecular identifier and a template-switch universal primer site. TCRdb passed the 5' RACE reads through MiXCR, listing each CDR3 protein once. The sample carries fewer than 550,000 distinct CDR3 sequences, approximately 14% recorded once. The table lists this clonotype with a few counts. The antigen is unknown. V lost 1 base and J 0 bases, leaving 6 bases between the germline ends. The CDR3 loop spans 14 amino acids. Germline CDR1 and CDR2: LGHDT and YNNKEL (reference sequence). These same data were also listed under a study on yellow fever vaccine responses in identical twins.

This clonotype originated in a woman aged 18-29 years in good health. This rearrangement joins TRBV3-1 to TRBJ2-5; D is unclear. Sequenced sample: CD4+ T cells sorted from blood. The CDR3 DNA reads TGTGCCAGCAGCCAAGCTCGGTACCAAGAGACCCAGTACTTC. Protein product: CASSQARYQETQYF.